The 10 T cell receptor beta chains given below trace back to one sample, sequenced in a study of blood T cell repertoires in COVID-19. Using immunoSEQ multiplex PCR, the repertoire was profiled, and TCRdb retains in-frame clones only, with some absent. Altogether about 36,000 clones are present, roughly 80% being singletons, with the ten largest covering 2%. The sequenced sample was peripheral blood. The receptors derive from a man aged 55 to 70 with active COVID-19.

This clone was detected once. This chain joins TRBV7-2 and TRBJ2-7, with 10 nucleotides matching TRBD1. Looked up from germline, CDR1 is SGHTA and CDR2 is FQGNSA. J lost 4 bases, V lost 4 bases, and 7 bases had no gene match. The CDR3 is 15 amino acids. For the CDR3, the DNA is TGTGCCAGCAGCTGGGGACAGGGGACCGATTACGAGCAGTACTTC. Protein sequence: CASSWGQGTDYEQYF.

The chain recombines TRBV9 with TRBJ1-4; 8 bases fit TRBD1. This CDR3 contains 15 residues. Trimming at V came to 3 bases and at J to 8 bases, leaving 9 bases not matched to a gene. Looked up from germline, CDR1 is SGDLS and CDR2 is YYNGEE. Here the CDR3 reads CASSATRQGAEKLFF. The CDR3 region has the DNA TGTGCCAGCAGCGCCACCAGGCAGGGGGCGGAAAAACTGTTTTTT.

The gene calls are TRBV5-4 and TRBJ2-3; D gene ambiguous. Germline CDR1 is SGHNT and CDR2 is YYREEE (reference sequence). V lost 4 bases, J lost 4 bases, and 10 bases lay in between. This CDR3 is 13 amino acids long. The CDR3 protein is CASSRDLPDTQYF. CDR3 nucleotide sequence: TGTGCCAGCAGCCGAGATCTCCCAGATACGCAGTATTTT.

The chain links TRBV10-3 to TRBJ2-3; D is possibly TRBD2 (5 bases). CDR1 is ENHRY, CDR2 SYGVKD, per germline. Trimming removed 7 bases from V and 0 bases from J, with 8 bases in between. This CDR3 spans 13 amino acids. The CDR3 DNA reads as TGTGCCATCACCTCTAGCAGCACAGATACGCAGTATTTT. Translating it yields CAITSSSTDTQYF.

This chain connects TRBV2 to TRBJ1-5; 7 bases map to TRBD1. V gave up 6 bases and J gave up 2 bases; unmatched junction bases: 10. Germline CDR1 SNHLY, CDR2 FYNNEI. The CDR3 is 16 amino acids. The CDR3 DNA follows: TGTGCCAGCAGGACAGGGCTCAGTTCCGGCAATCAGCCCCAGCATTTT. Protein product: CASRTGLSSGNQPQHF.

The V and J genes are TRBV6-6 and TRBJ2-1, with 10 nucleotides matching TRBD2. The CDR3 spans 16 residues. Germline loops: CDR1 MNHNY, CDR2 SVGAGI (reference sequence). Losses at the gene ends were 2 bases for V and 6 bases for J; bases not matched to a gene: 7. The CDR3 loop reads CASSYPLAGVGNEQFF. The CDR3 DNA reads as TGTGCCAGCAGTTACCCCCTAGCGGGAGTTGGCAATGAGCAGTTCTTC.

The J gene is TRBJ2-7, the V gene TRBV6-5; 13 nucleotides agree with TRBD2. Trimming removed 0 bases from V and 6 bases from J; junction bases left unmatched: 5. The CDR3 has 16 amino acids. The germline V gene has CDR1 MNHEY and CDR2 SVGAGI. The CDR3 reads CASSYSGLAGAGEQYF. CDR3 nucleotides: TGTGCCAGCAGTTACTCTGGACTAGCGGGAGCGGGCGAGCAGTACTTC.

This chain joins TRBV15 and TRBJ2-6; D is undetermined. V lost 0 bases and J lost 0, with 9 bases in between. This CDR3 has 17 residues. Germline V gene lookup returns CDR1 LNHNV and CDR2 YYDKDF (reference sequence). The CDR3 DNA is TGTGCCACCAGCAGAGATTCGGCAGGCTCTGGGGCCAACGTCCTGACTTTC. Protein: CATSRDSAGSGANVLTF.

This chain uses TRBV7-6 with TRBJ2-7, with 9 bases that match TRBD1. V lost 2 bases to trimming and J lost 4 bases; unmatched junction nucleotides: 6. This CDR3 comprises 15 residues. The germline CDR1 and CDR2 sequences are SGHVS and FNYEAQ. The CDR3 coding sequence is TGTGCCAGCAGCTTACATCAACAGGGGGCATACGAGCAGTACTTC. As protein: CASSLHQQGAYEQYF.

This chain links TRBV5-1 with TRBJ2-3; 8 bases fit TRBD1. Trimming cost V 4 bases and J 1 base; bases outside gene matches: 11. CDR3 length: 17 amino acids. The germline gives CDR1 SGHRS, CDR2 YFSETQ. The CDR3 nucleotides read TGCGCCAGCAGCCCAGGGGGCGTTCTGATGGGCACAGATACGCAGTATTTT. This gives the protein CASSPGGVLMGTDTQYF. The full variable domain, completed using reference TRBV5-1 and TRBJ2-3, is KAGVTQTPRYLIKTRGQQVTLSCSPISGHRSVSWYQQTPGQGLQFLFEYFSETQRNKGNFPGRFSGRQFSNSRSEMNVSTLELGDSALYLCASSPGGVLMGTDTQYFGPGTRLTVL.